This TCR beta chain originates from a study of CD8 T cells in ankylosing spondylitis. Only a few counts were recorded for this clonotype. MiXCR was run by TCRdb on the 5' RACE reads, yielding one entry per CDR3 protein. The repertoire holds approximately 350,000 distinct CDR3 sequences, with under 15% as singletons. CDR1 and CDR2 (germline): DFQATT, SNEGSKA (reference sequence). V shed 5 bases, J shed 7 bases, and the junction held 9 bases outside the gene matches. The CDR3 length is 14 residues. Sequencing used blood, either unsorted or a sorted T cell fraction (not recorded which). The V gene is TRBV20-1, the J gene TRBJ2-1; 9 nucleotides line up with TRBD2. The sequence was collected from a male donor with ankylosing spondylitis or in good health (not recorded which). CDR3 region: CSAARGTSLNEQFF. CDR3 bases: TGCAGTGCTGCCCGGGGGACTAGCCTGAATGAGCAGTTCTTC.